This T cell receptor (beta chain) was retrieved from a study of PD-1 blockade in classical Hodgkin lymphoma. For the study at large: Nivolumab was given intravenously to patients at 3 mg/kg every 2 weeks.

Clones were read by immunoSEQ multiplex PCR, and TCRdb kept only the in-frame ones, dropping some. The sample comprises 25,000 to 35,000 clones, roughly 80% of which are singletons, and roughly 0.52% rests with the top ten. Time point meaning: cycle 4 day 1 (C4D1), after 6 weeks of nivolumab. Each patient's relapse followed autologous stem cell transplantation, and brentuximab vedotin exposure varied. With magnetic negative selection, CD4+ T cells were purified from PBMCs that had been thawed. CDR3 length equals 15 residues. From germline, CDR1 is LNHDA and CDR2 SQIVND (reference sequence). V was pared by 5 bases and J by 1 base, with 13 bases between. Findings and limits, study-wide: Before treatment, TCR diversity in newly diagnosed patients was reportedly lower than in healthy donors. Possibly reflecting disease activity or prior therapy, repertoire differences have causes that remain undefined. Whoever responded completely had baseline diversity much like that seen in newly diagnosed patients.

A note on this clone: Its antigen remains unidentified.

V and J are TRBV19 and TRBJ2-3, with D perhaps TRBD1 (6 bases). The clonotype comes from a human donor with classical Hodgkin lymphoma. Sequenced material: CD4+ T cells from blood, taken before the fourth cycle of nivolumab. The chain's CDR3 is CASSPTGPGTDTQYF. For the CDR3, the DNA is TGTGCCAGTAGTCCCACAGGGCCCGGCACAGATACGCAGTATTTT.